The T cell receptor (beta chain) described here comes from a study of blood T cells in healthy people across ages. A J-beta primer mix and a sample-barcoded 5' primer were used in a second PCR of roughly 6 to 11 cycles. TCRdb analysed the 5' RACE reads with MiXCR anew, one entry per CDR3 protein. The sample records around 800,000 distinct CDR3 sequences, about 26% being singletons. Germline V gene data show CDR1 as SGHTA and CDR2 as FQGTGA. The CDR3 consists of 14 residues. These data also formed part of another study, on T cells of mothers and their children. According to that study: Detection of persistent microchimeric T cell clones did not occur.

The chain employs TRBV7-3 and TRBJ2-5; D is possibly TRBD1 or TRBD2 (5 bases each). The closer fit of TRBJ2-1 to the DNA end suggests the J call may be wrong. The sequenced material came from blood. The TCR sequence derives from a boy younger than 18 in good health. The DNA of the CDR3 is TGTGCCAGCAGCTTGGGGGTAGCTGTCGGTGAGCAGTTCTTC. This codes for CASSLGVAVGEQFF.